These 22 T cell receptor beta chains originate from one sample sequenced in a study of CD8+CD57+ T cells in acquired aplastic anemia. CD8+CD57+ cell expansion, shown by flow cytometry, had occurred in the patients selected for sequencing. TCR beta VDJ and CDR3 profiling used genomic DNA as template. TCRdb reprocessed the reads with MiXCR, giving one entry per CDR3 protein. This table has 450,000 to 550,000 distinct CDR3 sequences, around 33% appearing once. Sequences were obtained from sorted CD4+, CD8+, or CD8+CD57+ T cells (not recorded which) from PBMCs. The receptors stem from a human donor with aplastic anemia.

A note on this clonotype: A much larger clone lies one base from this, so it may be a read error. DNA of the CDR3: TGTGCCATCAGCTCCGGGACAGGGTCCAATGAGCAGCTCTTC. Its translation: CAISSGTGSNEQLF. The chain employs TRBV10-3 and TRBJ2-1; 9 bases line up with TRBD1. The germline gives CDR1 ENHRY, CDR2 SYGVKD. This CDR3 region has 14 residues.

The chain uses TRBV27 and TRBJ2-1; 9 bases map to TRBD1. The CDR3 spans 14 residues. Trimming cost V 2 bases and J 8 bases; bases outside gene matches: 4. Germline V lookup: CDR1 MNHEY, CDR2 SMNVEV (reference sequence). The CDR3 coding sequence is TGTGCCAGCAGTTTAAGGGACAGGGCCGATGAGCAGTTCTTC. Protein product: CASSLRDRADEQFF.

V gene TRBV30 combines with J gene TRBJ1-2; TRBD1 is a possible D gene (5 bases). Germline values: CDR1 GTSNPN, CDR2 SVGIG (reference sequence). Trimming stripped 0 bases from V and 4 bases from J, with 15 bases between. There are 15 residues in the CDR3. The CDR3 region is CAWSVRRGSSYGYTF. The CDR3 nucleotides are TGTGCCTGGAGTGTACGGCGGGGGTCTAGCTATGGCTACACCTTC.

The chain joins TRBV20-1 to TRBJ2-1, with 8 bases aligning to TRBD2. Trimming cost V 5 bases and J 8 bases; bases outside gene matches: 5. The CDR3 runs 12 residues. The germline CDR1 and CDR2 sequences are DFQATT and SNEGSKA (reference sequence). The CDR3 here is CSALSGADEQFF. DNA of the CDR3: TGCAGTGCTCTTAGCGGGGCGGATGAGCAGTTCTTC.

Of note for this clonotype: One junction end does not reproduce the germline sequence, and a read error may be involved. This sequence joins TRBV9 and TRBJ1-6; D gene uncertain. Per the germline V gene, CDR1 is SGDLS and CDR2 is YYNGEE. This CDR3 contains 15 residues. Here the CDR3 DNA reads TGTGCCAGCAGCCAAGGCGGGAATCATGATTCACCCCTCCGCTTT. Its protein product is CASSQGGNHDSPLRF.

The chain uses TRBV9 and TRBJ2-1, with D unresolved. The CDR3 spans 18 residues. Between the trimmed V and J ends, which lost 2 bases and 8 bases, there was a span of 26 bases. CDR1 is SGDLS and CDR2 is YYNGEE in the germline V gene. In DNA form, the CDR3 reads TGTGCCAGCAGCGTCGGTCCCCCCGGCGGACGGATGGGTGATGAGCAGTTCTTC. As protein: CASSVGPPGGRMGDEQFF.

The chain's CDR3 is CASSFRQGVTEAFF. CDR3 coding DNA: TGTGCCAGCAGTTTCCGGCAGGGGGTCACTGAAGCTTTCTTT. V gene TRBV25-1 combines with J gene TRBJ1-1; 7 bases align to TRBD1. CDR3 length: 14 amino acids. J gave up 4 bases and V 5 bases, and 7 bases lay outside the gene matches. Germline CDR1 reads MGHDK; CDR2 reads SYGVNS.

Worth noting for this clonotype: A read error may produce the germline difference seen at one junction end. The CDR3 nucleotides are TGTGCCGGCAGCCCCATGGGCGGGGACAATCAGCCCCAGCATTTT. Translating gives CAGSPMGGDNQPQHF. The chain joins TRBV7-2 to TRBJ1-5; D not resolved. The CDR3 runs 15 residues. Germline values: CDR1 SGHTA, CDR2 FQGNSA. Full variable domain (remainder filled in from reference TRBV7-2 and TRBJ1-5): GAGVSQSPSNKVTEKGKDVELRCDPISGHTALYWYRQSLGQGLEFLIYFQGNSAPDKSGLPSDRFSAERTGGSVSTLTIQRTQQEDSAVYLCAGSPMGGDNQPQHFGDGTRLSIL.

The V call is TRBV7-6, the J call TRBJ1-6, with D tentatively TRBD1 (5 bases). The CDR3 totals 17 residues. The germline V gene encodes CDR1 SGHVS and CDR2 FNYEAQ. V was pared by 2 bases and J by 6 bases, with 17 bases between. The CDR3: CASSLYVGPGTNSPLHF. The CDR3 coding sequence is TGTGCCAGCAGCTTATATGTGGGCCCAGGGACTAATTCACCCCTCCACTTT.

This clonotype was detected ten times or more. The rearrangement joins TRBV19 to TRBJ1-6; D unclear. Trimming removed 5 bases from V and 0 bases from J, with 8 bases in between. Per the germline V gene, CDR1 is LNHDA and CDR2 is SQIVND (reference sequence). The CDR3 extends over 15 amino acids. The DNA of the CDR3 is TGTGCCAGTAGTTTAAAGAGCTCCTATAATTCACCCCTCCACTTT. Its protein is CASSLKSSYNSPLHF.

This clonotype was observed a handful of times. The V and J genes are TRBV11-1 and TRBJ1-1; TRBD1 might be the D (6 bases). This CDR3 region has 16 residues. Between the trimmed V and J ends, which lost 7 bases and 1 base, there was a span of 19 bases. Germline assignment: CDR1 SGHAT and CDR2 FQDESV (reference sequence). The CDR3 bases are TGTGCCAGCACTCTACCTGGGGGAGGGGGGAACACTGAAGCTTTCTTT. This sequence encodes CASTLPGGGGNTEAFF.

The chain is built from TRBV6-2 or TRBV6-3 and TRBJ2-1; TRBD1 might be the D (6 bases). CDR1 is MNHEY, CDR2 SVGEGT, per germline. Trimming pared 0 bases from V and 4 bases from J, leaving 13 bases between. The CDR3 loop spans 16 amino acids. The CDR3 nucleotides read TGTGCCAGCAGTTACTCCACGGGACACCATTACAATGAGCAGTTCTTC. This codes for CASSYSTGHHYNEQFF.

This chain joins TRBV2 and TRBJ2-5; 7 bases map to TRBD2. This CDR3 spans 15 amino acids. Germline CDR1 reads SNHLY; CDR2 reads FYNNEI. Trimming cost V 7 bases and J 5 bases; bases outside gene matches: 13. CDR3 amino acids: CASTGSYAGVETQYF. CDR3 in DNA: TGTGCCAGCACCGGGAGTTATGCGGGGGTGGAGACCCAGTACTTC.

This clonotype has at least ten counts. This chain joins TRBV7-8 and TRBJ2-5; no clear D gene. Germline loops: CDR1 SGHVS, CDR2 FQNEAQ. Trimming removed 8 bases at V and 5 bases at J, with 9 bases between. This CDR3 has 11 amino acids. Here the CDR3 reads CASRVRETQYF. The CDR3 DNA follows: TGTGCCAGCCGAGTGCGGGAGACCCAGTACTTC.

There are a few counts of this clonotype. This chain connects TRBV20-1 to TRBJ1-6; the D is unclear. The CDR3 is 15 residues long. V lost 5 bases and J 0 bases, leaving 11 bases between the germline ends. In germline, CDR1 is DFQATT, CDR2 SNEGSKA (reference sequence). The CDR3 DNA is TGCAGTGCTGGCCGATCTAGCTCCTATAATTCACCCCTCCACTTT. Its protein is CSAGRSSSYNSPLHF.

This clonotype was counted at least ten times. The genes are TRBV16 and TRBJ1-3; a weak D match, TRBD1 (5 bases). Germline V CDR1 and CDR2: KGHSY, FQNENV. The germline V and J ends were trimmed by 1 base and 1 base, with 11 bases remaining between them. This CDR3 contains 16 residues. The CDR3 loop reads CASSQYAGRSGNTIYF. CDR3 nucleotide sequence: TGTGCCAGCAGCCAATACGCAGGGAGGTCTGGAAACACCATATATTTT.

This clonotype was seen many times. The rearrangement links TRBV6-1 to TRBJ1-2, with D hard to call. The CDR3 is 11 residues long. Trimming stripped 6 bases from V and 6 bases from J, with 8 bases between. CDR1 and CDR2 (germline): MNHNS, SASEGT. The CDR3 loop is CASSHSDGYTF. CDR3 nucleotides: TGTGCCAGCAGCCACAGTGATGGCTACACCTTC.

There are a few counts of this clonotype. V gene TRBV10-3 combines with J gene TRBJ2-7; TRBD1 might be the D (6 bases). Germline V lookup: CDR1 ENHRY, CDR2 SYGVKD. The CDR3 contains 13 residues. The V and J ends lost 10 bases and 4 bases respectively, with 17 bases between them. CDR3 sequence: CASTQGLGYEQYF. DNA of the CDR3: TGTGCCAGTACGCAGGGGCTCGGGTACGAGCAGTACTTC.

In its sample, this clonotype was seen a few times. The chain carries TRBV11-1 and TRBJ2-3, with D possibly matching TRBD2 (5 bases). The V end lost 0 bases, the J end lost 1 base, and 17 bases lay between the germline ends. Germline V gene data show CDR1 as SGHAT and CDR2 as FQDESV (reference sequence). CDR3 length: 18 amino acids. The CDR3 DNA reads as TGTGCCAGCAGCTTAGCAGGGAGTTCCGGTTATCGCACAGATACGCAGTATTTT. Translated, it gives CASSLAGSSGYRTDTQYF. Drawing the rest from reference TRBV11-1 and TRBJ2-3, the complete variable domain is EAEVAQSPRYKITEKSQAVAFWCDPISGHATLYWYRQILGQGPELLVQFQDESVVDDSQLPKDRFSAERLKGVDSTLKIQPAELGDSAMYLCASSLAGSSGYRTDTQYFGPGTRLTVL.

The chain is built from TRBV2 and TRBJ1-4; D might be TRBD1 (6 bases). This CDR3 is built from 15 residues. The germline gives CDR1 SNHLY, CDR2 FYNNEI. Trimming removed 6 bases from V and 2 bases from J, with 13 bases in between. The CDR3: CASSLNRETNEKLFF. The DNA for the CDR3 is TGTGCCAGCAGCCTCAACAGGGAGACTAATGAAAAACTGTTTTTT.

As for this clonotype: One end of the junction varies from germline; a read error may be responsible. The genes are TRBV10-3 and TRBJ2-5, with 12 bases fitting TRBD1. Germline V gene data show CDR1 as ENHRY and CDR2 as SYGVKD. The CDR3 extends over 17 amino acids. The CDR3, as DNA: TGTGCCAGCAGTGTGCTAACCGGGACAGGGGGCGCAGAGACCCAGTACTTC. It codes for CASSVLTGTGGAETQYF.

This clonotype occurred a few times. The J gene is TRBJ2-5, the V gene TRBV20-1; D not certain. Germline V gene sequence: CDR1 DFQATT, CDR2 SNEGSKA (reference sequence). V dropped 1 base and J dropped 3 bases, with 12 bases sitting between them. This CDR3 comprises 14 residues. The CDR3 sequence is CSARVFGSEETQYF. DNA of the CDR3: TGCAGTGCTAGAGTCTTCGGCAGCGAAGAGACCCAGTACTTC.